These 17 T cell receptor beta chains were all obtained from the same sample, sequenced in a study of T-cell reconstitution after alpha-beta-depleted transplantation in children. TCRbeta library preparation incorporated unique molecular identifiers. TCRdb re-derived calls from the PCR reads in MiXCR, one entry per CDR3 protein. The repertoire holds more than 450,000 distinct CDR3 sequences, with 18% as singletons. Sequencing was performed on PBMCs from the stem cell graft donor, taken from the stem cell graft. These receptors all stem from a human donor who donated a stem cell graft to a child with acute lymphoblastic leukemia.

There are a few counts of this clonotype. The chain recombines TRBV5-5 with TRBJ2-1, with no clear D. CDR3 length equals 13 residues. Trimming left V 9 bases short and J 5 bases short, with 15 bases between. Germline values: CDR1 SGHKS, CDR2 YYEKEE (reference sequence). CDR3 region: CATLSFEDNEQFF. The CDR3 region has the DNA TGTGCCACCCTATCCTTTGAGGACAATGAGCAGTTCTTC.

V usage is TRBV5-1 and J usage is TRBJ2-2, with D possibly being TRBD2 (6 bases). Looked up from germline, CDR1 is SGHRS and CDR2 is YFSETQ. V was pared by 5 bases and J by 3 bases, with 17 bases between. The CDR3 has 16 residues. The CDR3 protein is CASSPIGTGDTGELFF. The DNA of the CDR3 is TGCGCCAGCAGTCCCATTGGGACTGGGGACACCGGGGAGCTGTTTTTT.

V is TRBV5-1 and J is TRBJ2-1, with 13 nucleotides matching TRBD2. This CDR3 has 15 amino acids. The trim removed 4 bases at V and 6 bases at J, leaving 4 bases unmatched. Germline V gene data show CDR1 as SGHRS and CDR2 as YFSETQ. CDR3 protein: CASSEGTSGTNEQFF. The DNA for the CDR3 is TGCGCCAGCAGCGAAGGGACTAGCGGGACCAATGAGCAGTTCTTC.

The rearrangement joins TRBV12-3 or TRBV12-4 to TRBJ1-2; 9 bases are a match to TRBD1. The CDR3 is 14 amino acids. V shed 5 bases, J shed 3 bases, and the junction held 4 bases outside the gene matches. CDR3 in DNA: TGTGCCAGCAGTCCTGGGACAGGGTACTATGGCTACACCTTC. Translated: CASSPGTGYYGYTF.

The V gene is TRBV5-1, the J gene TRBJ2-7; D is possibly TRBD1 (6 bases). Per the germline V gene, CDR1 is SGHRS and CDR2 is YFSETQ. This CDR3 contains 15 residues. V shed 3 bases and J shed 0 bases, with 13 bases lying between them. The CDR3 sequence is CASSSQTGGSYEQYF. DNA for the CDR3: TGCGCCAGCAGCTCCCAGACAGGCGGCTCCTACGAGCAGTACTTC.

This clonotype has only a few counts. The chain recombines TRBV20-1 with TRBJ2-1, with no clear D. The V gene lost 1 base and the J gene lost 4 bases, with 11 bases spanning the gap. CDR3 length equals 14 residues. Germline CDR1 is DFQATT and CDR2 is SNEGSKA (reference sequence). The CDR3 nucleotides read TGCAGTGCTAGAGCTGGCTTACTTTACAATGAGCAGTTCTTC. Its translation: CSARAGLLYNEQFF.

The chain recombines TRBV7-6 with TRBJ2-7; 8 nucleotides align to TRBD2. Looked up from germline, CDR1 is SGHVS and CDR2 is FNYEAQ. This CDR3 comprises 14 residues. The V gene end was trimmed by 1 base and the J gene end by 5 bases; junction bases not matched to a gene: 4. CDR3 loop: CASSLGLAFDEQYF. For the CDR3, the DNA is TGTGCCAGCAGCTTAGGACTAGCGTTCGACGAGCAGTACTTC. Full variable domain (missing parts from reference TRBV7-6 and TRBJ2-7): GAGVSQSPRYKVTKRGQDVALRCDPISGHVSLYWYRQALGQGPEFLTYFNYEAQQDKSGLPNDRFSAERPEGSISTLTIQRTEQRDSAMYRCASSLGLAFDEQYFGPGTRLTVT.

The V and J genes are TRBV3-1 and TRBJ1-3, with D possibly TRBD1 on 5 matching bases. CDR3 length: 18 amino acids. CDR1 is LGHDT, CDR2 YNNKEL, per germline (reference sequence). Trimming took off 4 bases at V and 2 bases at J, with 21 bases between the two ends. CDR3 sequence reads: CASSLLFGSGGAGNTIYF. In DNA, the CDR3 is TGTGCCAGCAGCCTCCTTTTTGGAAGTGGGGGGGCTGGAAACACCATATATTTT.

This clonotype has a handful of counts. Written as DNA, the CDR3 is TGTGCCAGCGGGCTTAGAAGTAGGGACAATCAGCCCCAGCATTTT. Translation: CASGLRSRDNQPQHF. The genes are TRBV27 and TRBJ1-5, with no clear D. The CDR3 spans 15 residues. Trimming pared 8 bases from V and 3 bases from J, leaving 17 bases between. The germline CDR1 and CDR2 sequences are MNHEY and SMNVEV (reference sequence).

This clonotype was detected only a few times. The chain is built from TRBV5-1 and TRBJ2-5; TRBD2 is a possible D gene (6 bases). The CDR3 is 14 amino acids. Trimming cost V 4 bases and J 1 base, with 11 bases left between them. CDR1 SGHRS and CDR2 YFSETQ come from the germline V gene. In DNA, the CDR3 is TGCGCCAGCAGCAGTTTAGCGGTCCAAGAGACCCAGTACTTC. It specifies CASSSLAVQETQYF.

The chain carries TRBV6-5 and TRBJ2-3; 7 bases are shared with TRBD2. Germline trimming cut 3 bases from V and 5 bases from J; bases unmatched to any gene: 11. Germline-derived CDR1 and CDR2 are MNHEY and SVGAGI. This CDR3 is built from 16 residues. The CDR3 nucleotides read TGTGCCAGCAGTTATTCGGGGGGAGGGCCAGGAGATACGCAGTATTTT. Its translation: CASSYSGGGPGDTQYF.

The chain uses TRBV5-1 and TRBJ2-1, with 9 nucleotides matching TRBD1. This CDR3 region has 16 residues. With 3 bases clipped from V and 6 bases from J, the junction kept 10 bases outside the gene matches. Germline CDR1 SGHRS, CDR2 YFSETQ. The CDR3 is CASSSGQGKVGNEQFF. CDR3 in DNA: TGCGCCAGCAGCTCGGGACAGGGAAAAGTAGGCAATGAGCAGTTCTTC.

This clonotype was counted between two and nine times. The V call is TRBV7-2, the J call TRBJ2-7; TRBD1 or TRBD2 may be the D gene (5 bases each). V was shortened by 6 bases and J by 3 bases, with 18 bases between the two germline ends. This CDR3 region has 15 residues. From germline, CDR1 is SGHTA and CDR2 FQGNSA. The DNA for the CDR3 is TGTGCCAGCAGTGTAACTGGGACCGCGTACTACGAGCAGTACTTC. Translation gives CASSVTGTAYYEQYF. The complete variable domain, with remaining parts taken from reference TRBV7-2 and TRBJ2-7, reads GAGVSQSPSNKVTEKGKDVELRCDPISGHTALYWYRQSLGQGLEFLIYFQGNSAPDKSGLPSDRFSAERTGGSVSTLTIQRTQQEDSAVYLCASSVTGTAYYEQYFGPGTRLTVT.

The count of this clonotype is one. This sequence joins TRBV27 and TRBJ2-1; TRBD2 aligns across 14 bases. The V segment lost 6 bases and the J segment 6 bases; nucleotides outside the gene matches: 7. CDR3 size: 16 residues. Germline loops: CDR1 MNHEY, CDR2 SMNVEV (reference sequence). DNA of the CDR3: TGTGCCAGCAGCCGGCGGGGGACTAGCGGGGGCAATGAGCAGTTCTTC. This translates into CASSRRGTSGGNEQFF.

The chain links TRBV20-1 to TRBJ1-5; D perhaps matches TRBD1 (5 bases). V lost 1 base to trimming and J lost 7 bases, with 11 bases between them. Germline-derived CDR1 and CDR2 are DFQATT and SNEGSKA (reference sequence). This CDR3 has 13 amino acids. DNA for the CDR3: TGCAGTGCTAGAGGGCTATGGGGGCAGCCCCAGCATTTT. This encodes CSARGLWGQPQHF.

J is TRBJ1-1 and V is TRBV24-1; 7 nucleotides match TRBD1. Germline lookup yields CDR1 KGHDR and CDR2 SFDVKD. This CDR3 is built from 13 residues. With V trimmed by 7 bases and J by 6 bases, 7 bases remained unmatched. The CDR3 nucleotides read TGTGCCACCAGGGACGCGACAGGGTCTGAAGCTTTCTTT. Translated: CATRDATGSEAFF.

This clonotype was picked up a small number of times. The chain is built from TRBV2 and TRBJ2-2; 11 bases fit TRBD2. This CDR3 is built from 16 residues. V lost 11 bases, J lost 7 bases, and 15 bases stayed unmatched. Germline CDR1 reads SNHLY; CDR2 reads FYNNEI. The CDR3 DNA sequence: TGTGCCGTATCACTAGCGGGAGTCTCCAGAGTCGGGGAGCTGTTTTTT. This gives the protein CAVSLAGVSRVGELFF.